The rows below give T cell receptor beta chains drawn from one sample of a study of blood T cell repertoires in COVID-19. Assay: immunoSEQ multiplex PCR; the TCRdb copy retains only in-frame clones and omits some. The top ten hold 10% to 15% of the sample, which has approximately 200,000 clones, 82% seen once. Material for sequencing was PBMCs or T cells enriched from blood (not recorded which). These receptors were collected from a man aged 35 to 55 who had recovered from COVID-19. Both conserved end residues are part of each CDR3. A D gene is named only where the DNA matches it firmly. For some rows the clone size is stated as once, few or many, or as a class when expanded; others skip it.

v_gene: TRBV5-1; d_gene: TRBD2; abundance: -; j_gene: TRBJ2-1; CDR3nt: TGCGCCAGCAGCTTCCCCTCAACCGCTAGCGGGAGAAACGCCACTTACAATGAGCAGTTCTTC; CDR3aa: CASSFPSTASGRNATYNEQFF
v_gene: TRBV6-2/TRBV6-3; d_gene: TRBD2; abundance: -; j_gene: TRBJ2-2; CDR3nt: TGTGCCAGCAGCATTAGCGGGACTAGGACCGGGGAGCTGTTTTTT; CDR3aa: CASSISGTRTGELFF
v_gene: TRBV25-1; d_gene: TRBD2; abundance: -; j_gene: TRBJ2-1; CDR3nt: TGTGCCAGCAGTGAGTCCGGGCTAGCGGGAGATGGTGAGCAGTTCTTC; CDR3aa: CASSESGLAGDGEQFF
v_gene: TRBV6-5; d_gene: TRBD1; abundance: -; j_gene: TRBJ2-1; CDR3nt: TGTGCATCGGAGAGGGACAGATTCTTCAATGAGCAGTTCTTC; CDR3aa: CASERDRFFNEQFF
v_gene: TRBV15; d_gene: -; abundance: -; j_gene: TRBJ2-3; CDR3nt: TGTGCCACCAGCAGAGTGCCTCGGCAGGCCGTTTCAGATACGCAGTATTTT; CDR3aa: CATSRVPRQAVSDTQYF
v_gene: TRBV3-1/TRBV3-2; d_gene: -; abundance: -; j_gene: TRBJ2-5; CDR3nt: TGTGCCAGCAGCCAAGATCAGGCGGAGACCCAGTACTTC; CDR3aa: CASSQDQAETQYF
v_gene: TRBV14; d_gene: TRBD1; abundance: many; j_gene: TRBJ1-4; CDR3nt: TGTGCCAGCAGCCTTAATACAGGGGGAAGAGAAAAACTGTTTTTT; CDR3aa: CASSLNTGGREKLFF
v_gene: TRBV25-1; d_gene: -; abundance: -; j_gene: TRBJ2-3; CDR3nt: TGTGCCAGCAGTGATCGGGGAGAAGTAGATACGCAGTATTTT; CDR3aa: CASSDRGEVDTQYF
v_gene: TRBV7-2; d_gene: TRBD1; abundance: -; j_gene: TRBJ1-1; CDR3nt: TGTGCCAGCAGCCCCGGACAGGGGATTATGGCTTTCTTT; CDR3aa: CASSPGQGIMAFF
v_gene: TRBV27; d_gene: -; abundance: -; j_gene: TRBJ2-7; CDR3nt: TGTGCCAGCAGTTTATCTATAGGGGCCGGGCAGTACTTC; CDR3aa: CASSLSIGAGQYF
v_gene: TRBV7-9; d_gene: TRBD1; abundance: -; j_gene: TRBJ2-7; CDR3nt: TGTGCCAGCAGCCCCCAGGGGAGACAGGGTAACGAGCAGTACTTC; CDR3aa: CASSPQGRQGNEQYF
v_gene: TRBV25-1; d_gene: -; abundance: -; j_gene: TRBJ2-3; CDR3nt: TGTGCCAGCAGTGACGGGTGGACAGATACGCAGTATTTT; CDR3aa: CASSDGWTDTQYF
v_gene: TRBV19; d_gene: -; abundance: -; j_gene: TRBJ2-6; CDR3nt: TGTGCCAGTAGCCCGATTGACAGATCCTCTGGGGCCAACGTCCTGACTTTC; CDR3aa: CASSPIDRSSGANVLTF
v_gene: TRBV7-3; d_gene: TRBD1; abundance: -; j_gene: TRBJ1-6; CDR3nt: TGTGCCAGCAGCCCCTCAACAGGGGGAGAATCACCCCTCCACTTT; CDR3aa: CASSPSTGGESPLHF
v_gene: TRBV2; d_gene: -; abundance: -; j_gene: TRBJ1-1; CDR3nt: TGTGCCAGCAGGAGGGAGATGTCGGACACTGAAGCTTTCTTT; CDR3aa: CASRREMSDTEAFF
v_gene: TRBV13; d_gene: -; abundance: few; j_gene: TRBJ2-1; CDR3nt: TGTGCCAGCAGCTTATCTTATTACGCAGACAATGAGCAGTTCTTC; CDR3aa: CASSLSYYADNEQFF
v_gene: TRBV29-1; d_gene: -; abundance: -; j_gene: TRBJ1-2; CDR3nt: TGCAGCGTTGTTGGCTCGGAGAGGCAATCTTATGGCTACACCTTC; CDR3aa: CSVVGSERQSYGYTF
v_gene: TRBV29-1; d_gene: TRBD1; abundance: -; j_gene: TRBJ1-2; CDR3nt: TGCAGCGTTGGAAAATGGACAGGGGCGGAATATGGCTACACCTTC; CDR3aa: CSVGKWTGAEYGYTF
v_gene: TRBV4-1; d_gene: -; abundance: few; j_gene: TRBJ1-2; CDR3nt: TGCGCCAGCAGCCAATATGGGCCCCCACTCAACTATGGCTACACCTTC; CDR3aa: CASSQYGPPLNYGYTF
v_gene: TRBV3-1/TRBV3-2; d_gene: TRBD1; abundance: -; j_gene: TRBJ1-2; CDR3nt: TGTGCCAGCAGCCAAGATTATGGACAGGGGAGAGGCTACACCTTC; CDR3aa: CASSQDYGQGRGYTF
v_gene: TRBV10-1; d_gene: -; abundance: -; j_gene: TRBJ2-1; CDR3nt: TGCGCCAGCAGTGAGGAAGGAAGCGGTTACTACAATGAGCAGTTCTTC; CDR3aa: CASSEEGSGYYNEQFF
v_gene: TRBV10-3; d_gene: TRBD1; abundance: -; j_gene: TRBJ1-2; CDR3nt: TGTGCCATCAGTAGCCGGGACAGGGGGCAGGGTGGCTACACCTTC; CDR3aa: CAISSRDRGQGGYTF
v_gene: TRBV19; d_gene: -; abundance: -; j_gene: TRBJ2-1; CDR3nt: TGTGCCAGTTTAAAATTCGGGAGCTCCTACAATGAGCAGTTCTTC; CDR3aa: CASLKFGSSYNEQFF
v_gene: TRBV4-1; d_gene: -; abundance: -; j_gene: TRBJ2-5; CDR3nt: TGCGCCAGCAGCCGGTGGCAGCAAGAGACCCAGTACTTC; CDR3aa: CASSRWQQETQYF
v_gene: TRBV4-3; d_gene: TRBD1; abundance: -; j_gene: TRBJ2-7; CDR3nt: TGCGCCAGCAGCCAAGATCACAGGGGGCTCACCGGCGAGCAGTACTTC; CDR3aa: CASSQDHRGLTGEQYF
v_gene: TRBV27; d_gene: -; abundance: -; j_gene: TRBJ1-2; CDR3nt: TGTGCCAGCAGTTTATGGGGGGCTAACTATGGCTACACCTTC; CDR3aa: CASSLWGANYGYTF
v_gene: TRBV4-1; d_gene: -; abundance: -; j_gene: TRBJ1-2; CDR3nt: TGCGCCAGCAGCCAAGAATCAGGGTATCGGGTCTATGGCTACACCTTC; CDR3aa: CASSQESGYRVYGYTF
v_gene: TRBV10-3; d_gene: TRBD1; abundance: -; j_gene: TRBJ1-5; CDR3nt: TGTGCCATCGGGGACAGTGGGGTTCAGCCCCAGCATTTT; CDR3aa: CAIGDSGVQPQHF
v_gene: TRBV18; d_gene: -; abundance: -; j_gene: TRBJ1-3; CDR3nt: TGTGCCAGCTCACCAGCGGCGGGGGCCTCTGGAAACACCATATATTTT; CDR3aa: CASSPAAGASGNTIYF
v_gene: TRBV27; d_gene: TRBD1; abundance: -; j_gene: TRBJ1-6; CDR3nt: TGTGCCAGCAGATATACAGGGGGCGCAGGTTCACCCCTCCACTTT; CDR3aa: CASRYTGGAGSPLHF
v_gene: TRBV6-5; d_gene: TRBD1; abundance: -; j_gene: TRBJ1-1; CDR3nt: TGTGCCATCTCGACCTCGGACAGGGGAGCTTTCTTT; CDR3aa: CAISTSDRGAFF
v_gene: TRBV6-2/TRBV6-3; d_gene: -; abundance: -; j_gene: TRBJ2-3; CDR3nt: TGTGCCAGCAGTTACGAGCGGAGACAAGATACGCAGTATTTT; CDR3aa: CASSYERRQDTQYF
v_gene: TRBV4-1; d_gene: -; abundance: -; j_gene: TRBJ1-1; CDR3nt: TGCGCCAGCAGCCGGGCTATAGACACTGAAGCTTTCTTT; CDR3aa: CASSRAIDTEAFF
v_gene: TRBV10-3; d_gene: TRBD1; abundance: -; j_gene: TRBJ1-1; CDR3nt: TGTGCCATTGGACAGGGGATGAACACTGAAGCTTTCTTT; CDR3aa: CAIGQGMNTEAFF
v_gene: TRBV14; d_gene: -; abundance: -; j_gene: TRBJ2-3; CDR3nt: TGTGCCAGCAGCCCCCAAGCAGCGTCAGATACGCAGTATTTT; CDR3aa: CASSPQAASDTQYF
v_gene: TRBV6-5; d_gene: -; abundance: -; j_gene: TRBJ1-1; CDR3nt: TGTGCCAGCAGTTACTCGGGGAGGGTGGACACTGAAGCTTTCTTT; CDR3aa: CASSYSGRVDTEAFF
v_gene: TRBV6-5; d_gene: TRBD1; abundance: -; j_gene: TRBJ2-7; CDR3nt: TGTGCCAGCAGTTACTCACAGGGGGCGTCCTACGAGCAGTACTTC; CDR3aa: CASSYSQGASYEQYF
v_gene: TRBV18; d_gene: -; abundance: -; j_gene: TRBJ1-5; CDR3nt: TGTGCCAGCTCACCATTGGGGAGGGATCAGCCCCAGCATTTT; CDR3aa: CASSPLGRDQPQHF
v_gene: TRBV11-2; d_gene: -; abundance: -; j_gene: TRBJ1-5; CDR3nt: TGTGCCAGCAGCTTAGGGTCAGTCAATCAGCCCCAGCATTTT; CDR3aa: CASSLGSVNQPQHF
v_gene: TRBV29-1; d_gene: -; abundance: -; j_gene: TRBJ1-1; CDR3nt: TGCAGCGTTGCGGCACAGGAGAACACTGAAGCTTTCTTT; CDR3aa: CSVAAQENTEAFF
v_gene: TRBV11-3; d_gene: -; abundance: -; j_gene: TRBJ1-6; CDR3nt: TGTGCCAGCAGTCCCCGCGCCCGTAATTCACCCCTCCACTTT; CDR3aa: CASSPRARNSPLHF
v_gene: TRBV7-2; d_gene: TRBD2; abundance: -; j_gene: TRBJ2-1; CDR3nt: TGTGCCAGCAGCCGGACCGGGACTACCCCCCGCGGGCAGTTCTTC; CDR3aa: CASSRTGTTPRGQFF
v_gene: TRBV11-3; d_gene: TRBD2; abundance: -; j_gene: TRBJ2-5; CDR3nt: TGTGCCAGCAGCTTAGATCGGCGGCAACTAGCGGTGATGACGGCCCAGTACTTC; CDR3aa: CASSLDRRQLAVMTAQYF
v_gene: TRBV6-6; d_gene: TRBD1; abundance: -; j_gene: TRBJ1-2; CDR3nt: TGTGCCAGCAGTCGGAACCCTGGACAGGGGGTAGTGCAGTATGGCTACACCTTC; CDR3aa: CASSRNPGQGVVQYGYTF
v_gene: TRBV2; d_gene: -; abundance: -; j_gene: TRBJ2-5; CDR3nt: TGTGCCAGCCGTAATGAGGGCGAAGGAAAGGATGAGACCCAGTACTTC; CDR3aa: CASRNEGEGKDETQYF
v_gene: TRBV9; d_gene: -; abundance: -; j_gene: TRBJ2-1; CDR3nt: TGTGCCAGCAGCGTAGACGGGTTTGTTTCGAACAATGAGCAGTTCTTC; CDR3aa: CASSVDGFVSNNEQFF
v_gene: TRBV5-4; d_gene: -; abundance: -; j_gene: TRBJ1-2; CDR3nt: TGTGCCAGCAGCTTGGCACAGGTTGGGGTCTATGGCTACACCTTC; CDR3aa: CASSLAQVGVYGYTF
v_gene: TRBV7-8; d_gene: -; abundance: -; j_gene: TRBJ1-5; CDR3nt: TGTGCCAGCAGCTCCAGGGCGTCTGAGGCCCAGCATTTT; CDR3aa: CASSSRASEAQHF
v_gene: TRBV6-5; d_gene: TRBD1; abundance: -; j_gene: TRBJ1-5; CDR3nt: TGTGCCGCCGGAAACAGGGGGAGCAATCAGCCCCAGCATTTT; CDR3aa: CAAGNRGSNQPQHF
v_gene: TRBV3-1/TRBV3-2; d_gene: -; abundance: few; j_gene: TRBJ1-1; CDR3nt: TGTGCCAGCAGCCAAGTCCGGTTAACTGAAGCTTTCTTT; CDR3aa: CASSQVRLTEAFF
v_gene: TRBV9; d_gene: TRBD1; abundance: -; j_gene: TRBJ2-7; CDR3nt: TGTGCCAGCAGCCCCGGGACAGGGGGTGGCGAGCAGTACTTC; CDR3aa: CASSPGTGGGEQYF